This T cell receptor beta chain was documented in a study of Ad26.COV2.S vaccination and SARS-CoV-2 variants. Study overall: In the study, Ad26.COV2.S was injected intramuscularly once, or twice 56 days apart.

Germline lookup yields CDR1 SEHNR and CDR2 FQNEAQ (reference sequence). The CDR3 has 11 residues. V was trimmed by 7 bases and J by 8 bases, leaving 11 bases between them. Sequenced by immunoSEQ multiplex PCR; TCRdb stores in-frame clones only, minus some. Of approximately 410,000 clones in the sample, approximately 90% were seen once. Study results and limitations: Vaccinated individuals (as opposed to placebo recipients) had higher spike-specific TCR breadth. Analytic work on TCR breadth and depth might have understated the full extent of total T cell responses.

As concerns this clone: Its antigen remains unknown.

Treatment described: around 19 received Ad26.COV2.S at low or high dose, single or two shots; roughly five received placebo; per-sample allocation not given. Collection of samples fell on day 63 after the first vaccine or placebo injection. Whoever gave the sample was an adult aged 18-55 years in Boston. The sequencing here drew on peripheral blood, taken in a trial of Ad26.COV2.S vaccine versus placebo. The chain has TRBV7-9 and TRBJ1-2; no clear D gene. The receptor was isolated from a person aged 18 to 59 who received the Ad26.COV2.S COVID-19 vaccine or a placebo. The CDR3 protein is CASTRFGGYTF. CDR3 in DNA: TGTGCCAGCACCCGGTTCGGCGGCTACACCTTC.